This T cell receptor (beta chain) was captured by sequencing in a study of cytomegalovirus exposure and HLA in healthy donors. Study-wide results and caveats: In vitro confirmation showed three CMV-associated chains to be CMV antigen specific. According to an earlier analysis, most TCR beta V segments yielded productive rearrangements about 90% or about 30% of the time.

Points on this clone: Its target is unknown.

The donors were healthy bone marrow donors. In nominal health when sampled, donors likely had unrecorded immune exposures nonetheless. The PCR made use of 60 Vbeta and 13 Jbeta primers. The data were produced by immunoSEQ multiplex PCR, yet TCRdb's version contains in-frame clones alone and is incomplete. This table holds 100,000 to 150,000 clones, 60% to 80% found once. Trimming removed 3 bases at V and 8 bases at J, with 16 bases between. This CDR3 has 14 residues. Germline V lookup: CDR1 MNHEY, CDR2 SMNVEV (reference sequence). The genes are TRBV27 and TRBJ1-2; possible D gene TRBD1, 6 bases. Material for sequencing was PBMCs. The receptor was derived from a woman in her forties or fifties in good health and CMV-seronegative. CDR3 DNA: TGTGCCAGCAGTTTCCTAACAGGGCTGAGCGGCTACACCTTC. It encodes CASSFLTGLSGYTF.